The 28 T cell receptor beta chains below were found in one sample sequenced in a study of CD8 T cells in Susac syndrome. Reverse transcription used roughly 0.45 to 1 ug RNA and random hexamers. TCRdb re-analysed the immunoSEQ multiplex PCR reads in MiXCR, keeping a single row per CDR3 protein. The table records some 150,000 distinct CDR3 sequences, approximately 95% of them present only once. Source material: CD4+ T cells from PBMCs. The receptors here all came from a human donor with Susac syndrome.

The V and J genes are TRBV4-3 and TRBJ2-7; 10 nucleotides line up with TRBD2. The CDR3 sequence is 15 residues long. V lost 4 bases to trimming and J lost 2 bases; unmatched junction nucleotides: 5. The germline CDR1 and CDR2 sequences are LGHNA and YSLEER. Here the CDR3 DNA reads TGCGCCAGCAGCCTCACTAGCGGGGCCACCTACGAGCAGTACTTC. This codes for CASSLTSGATYEQYF.

This chain connects TRBV25-1 to TRBJ2-7, with a tentative D call TRBD1 (5 bases). This CDR3 contains 13 residues. The germline gives CDR1 MGHDK, CDR2 SYGVNS. Trimming took off 4 bases at V and 7 bases at J, with 14 bases between the two ends. This chain's CDR3 is CASSGKVQGEQYF. The CDR3 nucleotides read TGTGCCAGCAGTGGAAAGGTCCAGGGTGAGCAGTACTTC.

V is TRBV7-8 and J is TRBJ2-7; D is unresolved. V was trimmed by 5 bases and J by 2 bases, leaving 16 bases between them. CDR1 is SGHVS, CDR2 FQNEAQ, per germline. The CDR3 extends over 15 amino acids. The CDR3, as DNA: TGTGCCAGCAGCCCTCGTGGCGGCCGTCCCTACGAGCAGTACTTC. It encodes CASSPRGGRPYEQYF.

In DNA form, the CDR3 reads TGTGCCAGCAGCTTGACCGGGAAGACCCAGTACTTC. The encoded protein is CASSLTGKTQYF. V and J are TRBV13 and TRBJ2-5; possibly TRBD2 for D (5 bases). The germline V gene has CDR1 PRHDT and CDR2 FYEKMQ (reference sequence). The CDR3 length is 12 residues. V lost 3 bases to trimming and J lost 6 bases, with 8 bases between them.

The chain employs TRBV12-5 and TRBJ2-1; 8 bases are shared with TRBD1. CDR3 length: 12 residues. The junction had 9 bases not matched to a gene; V was cut back by 5 bases and J by 15 bases. Per germline, CDR1 LGHNT and CDR2 FRNRAP. The CDR3 DNA is TGTGCTAGTGGTCCGCAGGGCAGGGGGCTGTTCTTC. This gives the protein CASGPQGRGLFF.

The rearrangement joins TRBV30 to TRBJ1-5, with 8 bases matching TRBD1. From germline, CDR1 is GTSNPN and CDR2 SVGIG (reference sequence). This CDR3 is 17 amino acids long. The V gene end was trimmed by 5 bases and the J gene end by 0 bases; junction bases not matched to a gene: 12. CDR3 region: CAWWVPGGEDSNQPQHF. The DNA of the CDR3 is TGTGCCTGGTGGGTGCCAGGGGGCGAGGATAGCAATCAGCCCCAGCATTTT.

This sequence joins TRBV4-2 and TRBJ1-1; D remains unclear. Germline V gene lookup returns CDR1 LGHNA and CDR2 YNFKEQ. CDR3 length equals 14 residues. The V and J ends lost 6 bases and 0 bases respectively, with 11 bases between them. CDR3 DNA: TGTGCCAGCAGGCCACAGATGATGAACACTGAAGCTTTCTTT. Translation gives CASRPQMMNTEAFF.

This chain connects TRBV29-1 to TRBJ2-1; D remains unclear. The CDR3 consists of 12 residues. Germline lookup yields CDR1 SQVTM and CDR2 ANQGSEA. Trimming stripped 4 bases from V and 8 bases from J, with 12 bases between. The CDR3 loop is CSVVLVPHEQFF. CDR3 coding DNA: TGCAGCGTTGTGCTAGTCCCGCATGAGCAGTTCTTC.

As DNA, the CDR3 is TGTGCCAGTAGTATTGATGCAACACAGCCCCAGCATTTT. Translating gives CASSIDATQPQHF. The chain joins TRBV19 to TRBJ1-5; no reliable D call. Trimming left V 3 bases short and J 7 bases short, with 10 bases between. The germline CDR1 and CDR2 sequences are LNHDA and SQIVND (reference sequence). This CDR3 has 13 residues.

The J gene is TRBJ1-6, the V gene TRBV4-3; possibly TRBD1 for D (5 bases). The V end lost 0 bases, the J end lost 0 bases, and 12 bases lay between the germline ends. There are 18 residues in the CDR3. CDR1 and CDR2 (germline): LGHNA, YSLEER. The CDR3 DNA follows: TGCGCCAGCAGCCAAGATCCGGCAGGGAGCTCCTATAATTCACCCCTCCACTTT. It is translated as CASSQDPAGSSYNSPLHF.

As DNA, the CDR3 is TGTGCCAGCAGCACACAGGTCGGGGGCAACACTGAAGCTTTCTTT. Translating gives CASSTQVGGNTEAFF. The chain joins TRBV11-2 to TRBJ1-1; a possible D gene is TRBD1 (6 bases). The germline gives CDR1 SGHAT, CDR2 FQNNGV. The V and J ends lost 5 bases and 2 bases respectively, with 15 bases between them. This CDR3 is built from 15 residues. Combining the CDR3 with reference TRBV11-2 and TRBJ1-1 gives the whole variable domain EAGVAQSPRYKIIEKRQSVAFWCNPISGHATLYWYQQILGQGPKLLIQFQNNGVVDDSQLPKDRFSAERLKGVDSTLKIQPAKLEDSAVYLCASSTQVGGNTEAFFGQGTRLTVV.

The chain has TRBV29-1 and TRBJ1-2; 9 bases align to TRBD1. CDR3 length: 14 residues. Germline-derived CDR1 and CDR2 are SQVTM and ANQGSEA. The ends lost 6 bases at V and 4 bases at J; junction bases unmatched: 9. The DNA for the CDR3 is TGCAGCGTGCTACCCGGGACAGGGCCCTATGGCTACACCTTC. Translation: CSVLPGTGPYGYTF.

This clonotype was counted a single time. J is TRBJ2-7 and V is TRBV5-1, with D possibly matching TRBD1 (5 bases). Per germline, CDR1 SGHRS and CDR2 YFSETQ. CDR3 length: 13 amino acids. Trimming took 0 bases from V and 5 from J, leaving 9 bases between them. The CDR3 DNA is TGCGCCAGCAGCTTGGGACAGTTGAACGAGCAGTACTTC. It codes for CASSLGQLNEQYF.

This clonotype was found once. This chain uses TRBV12-3 or TRBV12-4 with TRBJ2-5, with 8 bases aligning to TRBD1. V shed 2 bases, J shed 1 base, and the junction held 3 bases outside the gene matches. The CDR3 contains 15 residues. CDR3: CASSLMGQVQETQYF. The CDR3 DNA is TGTGCCAGCAGTTTAATGGGACAGGTCCAAGAGACCCAGTACTTC.

This chain uses TRBV6-2 or TRBV6-3 with TRBJ2-5, with 8 bases that match TRBD2. The CDR3 covers 15 residues. Per the germline V gene, CDR1 is MNHEY and CDR2 is SVGEGT. V was clipped by 6 bases and J by 4 bases; unmatched bases: 10. Here the CDR3 reads CASRRPTAGVETQYF. As DNA, the CDR3 is TGTGCCAGCAGACGACCCACAGCGGGGGTAGAGACCCAGTACTTC.

The CDR3 sequence: CASSLAAGGGGYGYTF. DNA of the CDR3: TGTGCCAGCAGCTTAGCAGCGGGGGGCGGAGGCTATGGCTACACCTTC. The chain couples TRBV7-2 to TRBJ1-2; D is possibly TRBD1 (6 bases). The CDR3 has 16 amino acids. Trimming removed 0 bases at V and 4 bases at J, with 15 bases between. Germline V gene lookup returns CDR1 SGHTA and CDR2 FQGNSA.

The chain joins TRBV20-1 to TRBJ2-5, with a possible D match to TRBD2 (6 bases). Germline V lookup: CDR1 DFQATT, CDR2 SNEGSKA (reference sequence). CDR3 length: 13 residues. The germline V and J ends were trimmed by 3 bases and 1 base, with 9 bases remaining between them. The CDR3 region is CSARSGLQETQYF. Here the CDR3 DNA reads TGCAGTGCTAGGTCGGGACTCCAAGAGACCCAGTACTTC.

This chain connects TRBV27 to TRBJ2-3; 13 bases agree with TRBD2. Germline loops: CDR1 MNHEY, CDR2 SMNVEV (reference sequence). J lost 2 bases, V lost 6 bases, and 5 bases had no gene match. The CDR3 totals 16 residues. The DNA for the CDR3 is TGTGCCAGCAGGCGACTAGCGGGGGGATCCACAGATACGCAGTATTTT. It yields the protein CASRRLAGGSTDTQYF.

The V and J genes are TRBV12-3 or TRBV12-4 and TRBJ1-1; a possible D gene is TRBD1 (5 bases). CDR3 length: 15 amino acids. With 0 bases removed from V and 4 bases from J, the gap between germline ends came to 12 bases. The CDR3 region is CASSLARAGTTEAFF. As DNA, the CDR3 is TGTGCCAGCAGTTTAGCGCGGGCAGGGACCACTGAAGCTTTCTTT.

The chain has TRBV6-5 and TRBJ1-5; TRBD1 might be the D (5 bases). This CDR3 spans 14 amino acids. Germline lookup yields CDR1 MNHEY and CDR2 SVGAGI. Trimming pared 6 bases from V and 2 bases from J, leaving 11 bases between. The CDR3, as DNA: TGTGCCAGCAGCCCAGGGTACGGCAATCAGCCCCAGCATTTT. Amino acid sequence: CASSPGYGNQPQHF.

This sequence joins TRBV7-3 and TRBJ2-3; D gene ambiguous. The CDR3 covers 12 residues. Trimming shortened V by 8 bases and J by 0 bases, and 6 bases separated the two germline ends. Germline V CDR1 and CDR2: SGHTA, FQGTGA. CDR3 region: CASGESTDTQYF. The CDR3 region has the DNA TGTGCCAGCGGGGAAAGCACAGATACGCAGTATTTT. Based on the CDR3 plus reference TRBV7-3 and TRBJ2-3, the full variable domain is GAGVSQTPSNKVTEKGKYVELRCDPISGHTALYWYRQSLGQGPEFLIYFQGTGAADDSGLPNDRFFAVRPEGSVSTLKIQRTERGDSAVYLCASGESTDTQYFGPGTRLTVL.

The chain combines TRBV15 with TRBJ2-1, with TRBD2 identical over 8 bases. Germline assignment: CDR1 LNHNV and CDR2 YYDKDF (reference sequence). Trimming took 0 bases from V and 6 from J; bases not matched to a gene: 10. The CDR3 covers 17 residues. Here the CDR3 reads CATSRDTSGRAPNEQFF. The CDR3 coding sequence is TGTGCCACCAGCAGAGATACCTCCGGGAGGGCGCCCAATGAGCAGTTCTTC.

The rearrangement uses TRBV23-1 and TRBJ2-7; a possible D gene is TRBD1 (6 bases). TRBV23-1 is flagged as an ORF with uncertain function. Trimming stripped 0 bases from V and 2 bases from J, with 14 bases between. The CDR3 is 16 residues long. DNA for the CDR3: TGCGCCAGCAGTCAATCTTCGGCAGGGGCCCCCTACGAGCAGTACTTC. As protein: CASSQSSAGAPYEQYF.

The chain has TRBV25-1 and TRBJ2-7; D not certain. There are 12 residues in the CDR3. Looked up from germline, CDR1 is MGHDK and CDR2 is SYGVNS. V lost 1 base and J lost 5, with 6 bases in between. The CDR3 DNA reads TGTGCCAGCAGTGAATGGTTCGACGAGCAGTACTTC. This encodes CASSEWFDEQYF.

The chain has TRBV11-2 and TRBJ2-1; D remains unclear. The CDR3 covers 15 residues. Trimming stripped 1 base from V and 6 bases from J, with 13 bases between. The germline gives CDR1 SGHAT, CDR2 FQNNGV. The CDR3 is CASSLGQPGSNEQFF. Here the CDR3 DNA reads TGTGCCAGCAGCTTAGGTCAACCCGGTTCCAATGAGCAGTTCTTC. Drawing the rest from reference TRBV11-2 and TRBJ2-1, the complete variable domain is EAGVAQSPRYKIIEKRQSVAFWCNPISGHATLYWYQQILGQGPKLLIQFQNNGVVDDSQLPKDRFSAERLKGVDSTLKIQPAKLEDSAVYLCASSLGQPGSNEQFFGPGTRLTVL.

This chain connects TRBV18 to TRBJ1-1; D gene unclear. V was pared by 3 bases and J by 1 base, with 12 bases between. Germline-derived CDR1 and CDR2 are KGHSH and LQKENI. The CDR3 runs 15 residues. The CDR3 region has the DNA TGTGCCAGCTCACCTGACGGTCCCCGGAACACTGAAGCTTTCTTT. Translated: CASSPDGPRNTEAFF. The whole variable domain, filled in from reference TRBV18 and TRBJ1-1, reads NAGVMQNPRHLVRRRGQEARLRCSPMKGHSHVYWYRQLPEEGLKFMVYLQKENIIDESGMPKERFSAEFPKEGPSILRIQQVVRGDSAAYFCASSPDGPRNTEAFFGQGTRLTVV.

The rearrangement uses TRBV11-2 and TRBJ1-6; weak D call: TRBD1 (5 bases). The CDR3 contains 13 residues. The V end lost 5 bases, the J end lost 15 bases, and 17 bases lay between the germline ends. The V gene's germline CDR1 is SGHAT and CDR2 FQNNGV. Written as DNA, the CDR3 is TGTGCCAGCAGCCCCTCACACGGGACGGGCCTCCACTTT. Its protein product is CASSPSHGTGLHF.

J is TRBJ1-6 and V is TRBV25-1; 8 bases match TRBD1. CDR3 size: 14 residues. The V gene end was trimmed by 6 bases and the J gene end by 7 bases; junction bases not matched to a gene: 5. Germline values: CDR1 MGHDK, CDR2 SYGVNS. In nucleotides, the CDR3 is TGTGCCAGCAGGCAGGCAGGGGGCAATTCACCCCTCCACTTT. This encodes CASRQAGGNSPLHF.